This record covers a single T cell receptor (beta chain). This entry belongs to a study of blood T cell repertoires in COVID-19. Study information: Samples of COVID-19 (acute and convalescent) were obtained from the United States, Italy and Spain. Sample material is recorded as cDNA or gDNA derived from T cells, B-cell-depleted T cells, or PBMCs.

This CDR3 contains 20 residues. Trimming pared 0 bases from V and 0 bases from J, leaving 23 bases between. Germline CDR1 is LGHDT and CDR2 is YNNKEL (reference sequence). In the original processing: Reference gene primer amplification yielded estimated nucleated cell counts. Method: immunoSEQ multiplex PCR; TCRdb's copy keeps in-frame clones and lacks some. The DNA was the basis for D and trimming; V, J and clone size are from that table. Here the sample spans about 170,000 clones, around 85% being singletons. Input material: peripheral blood. This TCR derives from a human donor with acute or convalescent COVID-19. The donor label of this sample is uncertain. This chain joins TRBV3-1 (or the pseudogene TRBV3-2) and TRBJ1-1, with D hard to call. The CDR3 nucleotides read TGTGCCAGCAGCCAAGATTTGAAGGAGATTTGGCATAGGATGAACACTGAAGCTTTCTTT. This codes for CASSQDLKEIWHRMNTEAFF.